Given below is one T cell receptor (beta chain) in context. This record comes from a study of T cell changes during pregnancy in multiple sclerosis. The assay was immunoSEQ multiplex PCR, and TCRdb's table has in-frame clones only and misses some. The sample lists about 75,000 clones; around 94% were seen once. This specimen was CD4+ T cells from peripheral blood mononuclear cells, taken after pregnancy. The sequence derives from a female donor with multiple sclerosis, enrolled in a pregnancy study.

The CDR3 DNA reads TGTGCCAGCAAAGAGAGCATTCTAGTGGATAATGAGCAGTTCTTC. It encodes CASKESILVDNEQFF. The chain uses TRBV2 and TRBJ2-1, with D uncertain. Trimming cost V 7 bases and J 7 bases, with 20 bases left between them. The CDR3 is 15 residues long. The germline gives CDR1 SNHLY, CDR2 FYNNEI.